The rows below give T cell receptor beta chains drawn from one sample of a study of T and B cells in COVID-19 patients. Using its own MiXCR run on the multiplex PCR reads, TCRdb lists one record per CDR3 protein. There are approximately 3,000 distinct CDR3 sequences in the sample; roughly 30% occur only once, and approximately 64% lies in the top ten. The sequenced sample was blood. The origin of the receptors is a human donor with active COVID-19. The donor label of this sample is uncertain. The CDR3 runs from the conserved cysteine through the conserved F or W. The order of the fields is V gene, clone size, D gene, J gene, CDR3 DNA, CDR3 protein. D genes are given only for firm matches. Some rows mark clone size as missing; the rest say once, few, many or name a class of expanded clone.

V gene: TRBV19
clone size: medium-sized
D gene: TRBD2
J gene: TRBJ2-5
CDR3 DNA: TGTGCCAGTAGTAAGGAAGGAACTAGCGGGGTCGGGGAGACCCAGTACTTC
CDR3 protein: CASSKEGTSGVGETQYF

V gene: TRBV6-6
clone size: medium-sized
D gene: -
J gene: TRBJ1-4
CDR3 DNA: TGTGCCAGCAGTTACTCTGAAAAACTGTTTTTT
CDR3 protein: CASSYSEKLFF

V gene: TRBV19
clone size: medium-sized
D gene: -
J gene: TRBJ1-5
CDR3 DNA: TGTGCCAGTAGTATGGGCCAGGGTGATCAGCCCCAGCATTTT
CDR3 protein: CASSMGQGDQPQHF

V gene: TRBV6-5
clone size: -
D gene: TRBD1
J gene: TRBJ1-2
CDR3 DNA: TGTGCCAGCAGACGGACAGGGGGCAACTATGGCTACACCTTC
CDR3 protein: CASRRTGGNYGYTF

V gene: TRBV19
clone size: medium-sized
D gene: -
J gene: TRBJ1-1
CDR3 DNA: TGTGCCAGTAGTACGACAGTGAACACTGAAGCTTTCTTT
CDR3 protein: CASSTTVNTEAFF

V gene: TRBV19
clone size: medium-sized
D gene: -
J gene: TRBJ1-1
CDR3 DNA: TGTGCCAGTAAGGAGGTGAGGAACACTGAAGCTTTCTTT
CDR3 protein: CASKEVRNTEAFF

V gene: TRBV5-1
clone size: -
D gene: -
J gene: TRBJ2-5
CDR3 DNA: TGCGCCAGCAGCTTGGGGGGTCGAAATAGGGGAGAGACCCAGTACTTC
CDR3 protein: CASSLGGRNRGETQYF

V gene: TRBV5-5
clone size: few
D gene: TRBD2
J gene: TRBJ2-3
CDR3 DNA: TGTGCCAGCAGCCCGGGGGGGCAGAGCACAGATACGCAGTATTTT
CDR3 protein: CASSPGGQSTDTQYF

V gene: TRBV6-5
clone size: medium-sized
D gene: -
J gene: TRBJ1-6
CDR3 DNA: TGTGCCAGCAGGGGTCAGGGAGGGGTCCACTTT
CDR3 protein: CASRGQGGVHF

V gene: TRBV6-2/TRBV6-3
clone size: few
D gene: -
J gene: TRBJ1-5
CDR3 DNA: TGTGCCAGCAGTTACTATGGCAGGGTGAGCAATCAGCCCCAGCATTTT
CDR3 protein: CASSYYGRVSNQPQHF

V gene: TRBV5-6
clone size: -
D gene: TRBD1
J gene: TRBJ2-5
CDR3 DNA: TGTGCCAGCAGCATACAGGGGGTCCAAGAGACCCAGTACTTC
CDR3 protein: CASSIQGVQETQYF

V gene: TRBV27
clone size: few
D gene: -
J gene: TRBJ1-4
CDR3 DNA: TGTGCCAGCAGTTTCCTATTTACAGGCCGGGGGGTTAATGAAAAACTGTTTTTT
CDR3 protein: CASSFLFTGRGVNEKLFF

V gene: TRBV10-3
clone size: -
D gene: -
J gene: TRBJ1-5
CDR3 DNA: TGTGCCATCAGTGAGTCACCGGGTTCCGATCAGCCCCAGCATTTT
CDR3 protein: CAISESPGSDQPQHF

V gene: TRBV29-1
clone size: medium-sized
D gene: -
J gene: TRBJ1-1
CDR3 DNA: TGCAGCGTTGTCCCCGTCGCAGGAACTTACACTGAAGCTTTCTTT
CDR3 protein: CSVVPVAGTYTEAFF

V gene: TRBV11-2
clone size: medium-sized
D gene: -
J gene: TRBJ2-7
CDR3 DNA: TGTGCCAGCAGCTTAAACCACGAGCAGTACTTC
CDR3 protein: CASSLNHEQYF

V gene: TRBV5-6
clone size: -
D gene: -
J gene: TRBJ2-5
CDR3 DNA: TGTGCCAGCAGCTTGCGGGCAGGACCGGGGGTCCAAGAGACCCAGTACTTC
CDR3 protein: CASSLRAGPGVQETQYF

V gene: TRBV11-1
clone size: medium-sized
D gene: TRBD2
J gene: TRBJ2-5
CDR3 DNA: TGTGCCAGCAGCTTCCCGGGGGGGGAGACCCAGTACTTC
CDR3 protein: CASSFPGGETQYF

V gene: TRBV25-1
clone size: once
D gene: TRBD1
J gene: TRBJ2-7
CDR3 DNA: TGTGCCAGCAGTGCACTCAGTAAGAGGGACAGGGATTCCTACGAGCAGTACTTC
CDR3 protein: CASSALSKRDRDSYEQYF

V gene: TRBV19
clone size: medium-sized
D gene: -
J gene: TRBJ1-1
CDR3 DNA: TGTGCCTGCTCCGGGGCCTACACTGAAGCTTTCTTT
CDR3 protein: CACSGAYTEAFF

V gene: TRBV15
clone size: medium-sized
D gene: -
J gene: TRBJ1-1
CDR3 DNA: TGTGCCACCAGCAGAGATGAGGGCCTTACCCCCACTGAAGCTTTCTTT
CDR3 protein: CATSRDEGLTPTEAFF

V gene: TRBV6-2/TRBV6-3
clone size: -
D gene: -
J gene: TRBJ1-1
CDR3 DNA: TGTGCCAGCAGTTACGGGGGAGGATATACTGAAGCTTTCTTT
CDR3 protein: CASSYGGGYTEAFF

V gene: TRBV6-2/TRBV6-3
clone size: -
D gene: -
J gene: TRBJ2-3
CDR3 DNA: TGTGCCAGCAGTTACCCCGCGGATACGCAGTATTTT
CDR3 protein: CASSYPADTQYF

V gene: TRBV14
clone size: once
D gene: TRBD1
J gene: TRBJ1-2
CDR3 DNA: TGTGCCAGCAGCCCCGACAGGGGGCTCTATGGCTACACCTTC
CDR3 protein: CASSPDRGLYGYTF

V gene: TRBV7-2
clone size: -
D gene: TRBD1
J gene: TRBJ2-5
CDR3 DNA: TGTGCCAGCAGCCCGGGACAGGGCGAGACCCAGTACTTC
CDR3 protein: CASSPGQGETQYF

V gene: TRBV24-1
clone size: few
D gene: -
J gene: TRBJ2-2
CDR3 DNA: TGTGCCACCTCGATAGCCGGGCGGGGTCGGGTGACCGGGGAGCTGTTTTTT
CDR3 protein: CATSIAGRGRVTGELFF

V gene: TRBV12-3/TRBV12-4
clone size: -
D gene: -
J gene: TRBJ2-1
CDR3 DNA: TGTGCCAGCAGTTCGGGGTGGGCAGACAGCTCCTACAATGAGCAGTTCTTC
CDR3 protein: CASSSGWADSSYNEQFF

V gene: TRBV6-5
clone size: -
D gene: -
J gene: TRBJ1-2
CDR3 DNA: TGTGCCAGCAGTGCCCAGACAGGTTCCCCCCTCACCTTC
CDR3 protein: CASSAQTGSPLTF

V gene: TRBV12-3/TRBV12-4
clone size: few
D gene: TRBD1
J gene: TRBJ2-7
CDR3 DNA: TGTGCCAGCAGTTTAAGTAACAGGGGGACCTACGAGCAGTACTTC
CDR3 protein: CASSLSNRGTYEQYF

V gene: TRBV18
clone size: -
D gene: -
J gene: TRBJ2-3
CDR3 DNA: TGTGCCAGCTCACCATCAACTAGCACAGATACGCAGTATTTT
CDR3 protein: CASSPSTSTDTQYF